This section outlines one TCR beta chain sequence together with its context. This record comes from a study of cytomegalovirus exposure and HLA in healthy donors. 13 Jbeta primers and 60 Vbeta primers were used for the PCR. The method was immunoSEQ multiplex PCR; TCRdb's version includes in-frame clones alone and lacks a portion of them. The sample holds roughly 130,000 clones, 82% seen once. The CDR3 length is 13 residues. Per the germline V gene, CDR1 is LNHNV and CDR2 is YYDKDF (reference sequence). After removal of 8 bases from V and 7 bases from J, the junction contained 9 bases not matched to a gene.

The V call is TRBV15, the J call TRBJ2-7; 9 bases align to TRBD2. The clonotype originates from a male donor in good health and CMV-seropositive. The material sequenced was PBMCs. The CDR3 DNA is TGTGCCACCGCCAAGCGGGAGGCCAGAGAGCAGTACTTC. Its protein product is CATAKREAREQYF. The complete variable domain, with remaining parts taken from reference TRBV15 and TRBJ2-7, reads DAMVIQNPRYQVTQFGKPVTLSCSQTLNHNVMYWYQQKSSQAPKLLFHYYDKDFNNEADTPDNFQSRRPNTSFCFLDIRSPGLGDTAMYLCATAKREAREQYFGPGTRLTVT.